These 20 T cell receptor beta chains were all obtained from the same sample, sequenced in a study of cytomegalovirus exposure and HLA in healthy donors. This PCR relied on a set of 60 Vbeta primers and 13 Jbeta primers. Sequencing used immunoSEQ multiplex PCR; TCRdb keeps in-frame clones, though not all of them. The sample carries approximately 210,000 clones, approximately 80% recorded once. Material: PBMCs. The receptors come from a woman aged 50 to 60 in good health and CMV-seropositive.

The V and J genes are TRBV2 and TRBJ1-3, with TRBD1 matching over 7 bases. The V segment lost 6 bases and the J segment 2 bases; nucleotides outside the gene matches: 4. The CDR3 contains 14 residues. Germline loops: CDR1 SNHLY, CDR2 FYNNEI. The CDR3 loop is CASSQTGTGNTIYF. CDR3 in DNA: TGTGCCAGCAGCCAGACAGGGACTGGAAACACCATATATTTT.

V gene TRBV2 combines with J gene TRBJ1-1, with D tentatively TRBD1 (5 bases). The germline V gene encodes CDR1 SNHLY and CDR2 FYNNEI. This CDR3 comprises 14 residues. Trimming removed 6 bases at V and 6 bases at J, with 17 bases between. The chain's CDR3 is CASRDGGVSAEAFF. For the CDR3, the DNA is TGTGCCAGCAGGGACGGAGGGGTTTCTGCTGAAGCTTTCTTT. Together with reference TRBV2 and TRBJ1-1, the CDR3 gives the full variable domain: EPEVTQTPSHQVTQMGQEVILRCVPISNHLYFYWYRQILGQKVEFLVSFYNNEISEKSEIFDDQFSVERPDGSNFTLKIRSTKLEDSAMYFCASRDGGVSAEAFFGQGTRLTVV.

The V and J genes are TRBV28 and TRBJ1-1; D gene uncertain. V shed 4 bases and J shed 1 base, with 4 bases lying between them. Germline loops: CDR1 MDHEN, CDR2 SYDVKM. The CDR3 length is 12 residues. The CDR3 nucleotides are TGTGCCAGCAGTTGGCAGAACACTGAAGCTTTCTTT. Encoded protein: CASSWQNTEAFF.

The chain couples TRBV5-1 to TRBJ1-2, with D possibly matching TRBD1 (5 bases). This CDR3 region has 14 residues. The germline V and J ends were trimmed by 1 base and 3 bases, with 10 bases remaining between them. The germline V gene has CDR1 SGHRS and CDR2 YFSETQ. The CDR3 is CASSLSRDYYGYTF. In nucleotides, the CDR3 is TGCGCCAGCAGCTTGTCCAGGGACTACTATGGCTACACCTTC.

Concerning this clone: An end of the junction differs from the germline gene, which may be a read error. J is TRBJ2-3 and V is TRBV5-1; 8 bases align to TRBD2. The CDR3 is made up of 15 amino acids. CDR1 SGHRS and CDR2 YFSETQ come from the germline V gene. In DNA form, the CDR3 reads TGCGCCACCAGCCGGGAACGGGGGGGGACAGATACGCAGTATTTT. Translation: CATSRERGGTDTQYF.

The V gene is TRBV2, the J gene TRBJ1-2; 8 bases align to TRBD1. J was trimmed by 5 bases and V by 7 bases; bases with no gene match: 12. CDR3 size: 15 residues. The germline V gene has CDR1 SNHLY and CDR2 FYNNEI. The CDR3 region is CASIKDRGIKYGYTF. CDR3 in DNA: TGTGCCAGCATAAAAGACAGGGGAATTAAGTATGGCTACACCTTC.

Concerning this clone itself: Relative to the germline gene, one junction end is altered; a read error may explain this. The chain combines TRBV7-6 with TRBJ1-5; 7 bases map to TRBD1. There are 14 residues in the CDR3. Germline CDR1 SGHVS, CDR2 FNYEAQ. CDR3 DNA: TGTGCCAACAGCTTTAAGGGCAGGGGGCAGCCCCAGCATTTT. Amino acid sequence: CANSFKGRGQPQHF.

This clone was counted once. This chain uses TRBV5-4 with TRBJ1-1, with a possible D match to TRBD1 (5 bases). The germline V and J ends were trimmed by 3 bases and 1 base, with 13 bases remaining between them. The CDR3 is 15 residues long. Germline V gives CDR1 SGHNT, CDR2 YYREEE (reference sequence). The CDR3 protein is CASSSGGLTNTEAFF. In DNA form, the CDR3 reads TGTGCCAGCAGCTCGGGGGGATTGACGAACACTGAAGCTTTCTTT. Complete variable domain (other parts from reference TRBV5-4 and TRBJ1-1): ETGVTQSPTHLIKTRGQQVTLRCSSQSGHNTVSWYQQALGQGPQFIFQYYREEENGRGNFPPRFSGLQFPNYSSELNVNALELDDSALYLCASSSGGLTNTEAFFGQGTRLTVV.

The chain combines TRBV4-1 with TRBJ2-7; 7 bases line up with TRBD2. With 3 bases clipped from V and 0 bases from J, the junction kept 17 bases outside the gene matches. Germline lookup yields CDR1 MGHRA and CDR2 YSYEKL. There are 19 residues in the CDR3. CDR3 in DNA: TGCGCCAGCAGCCACCCACTGGGGGGGGTGAGGAGAAGCTCCTACGAGCAGTACTTC. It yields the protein CASSHPLGGVRRSSYEQYF.

The CDR3 DNA reads as TGTGCCAGCAGCCTCGGGACTAGCGGTCGCACAGATACGCAGTATTTT. It encodes CASSLGTSGRTDTQYF. V is TRBV11-3 and J is TRBJ2-3; 11 nucleotides align to TRBD2. CDR3 length: 16 amino acids. J lost 1 base, V lost 5 bases, and 5 bases had no gene match. Germline V lookup: CDR1 SGHNT, CDR2 YENEEA.

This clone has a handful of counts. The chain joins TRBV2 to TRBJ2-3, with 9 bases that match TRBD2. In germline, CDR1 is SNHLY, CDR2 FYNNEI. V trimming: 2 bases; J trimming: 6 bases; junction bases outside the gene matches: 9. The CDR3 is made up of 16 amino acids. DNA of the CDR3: TGTGCCAGCAGTGAAATTAGTGGCGGGGGGGCCGATACGCAGTATTTT. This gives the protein CASSEISGGGADTQYF.

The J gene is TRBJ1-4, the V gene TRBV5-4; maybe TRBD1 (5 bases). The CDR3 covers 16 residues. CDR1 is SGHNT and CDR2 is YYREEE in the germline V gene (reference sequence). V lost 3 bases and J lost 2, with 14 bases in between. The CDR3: CASSSAREGTNEKLFF. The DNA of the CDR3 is TGTGCCAGCAGCTCCGCCCGGGAGGGGACTAATGAAAAACTGTTTTTT.

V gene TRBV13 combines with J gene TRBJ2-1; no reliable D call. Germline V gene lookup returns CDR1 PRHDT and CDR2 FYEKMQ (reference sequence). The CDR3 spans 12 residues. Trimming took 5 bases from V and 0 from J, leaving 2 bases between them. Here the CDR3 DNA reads TGTGCCAGCAGCCTCTCCTACAATGAGCAGTTCTTC. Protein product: CASSLSYNEQFF.

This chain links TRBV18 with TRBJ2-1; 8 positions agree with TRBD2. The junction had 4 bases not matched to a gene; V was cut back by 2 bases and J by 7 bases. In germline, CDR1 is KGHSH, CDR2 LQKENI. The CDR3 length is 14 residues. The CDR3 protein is CASSPGLAKNEQFF. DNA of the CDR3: TGTGCCAGCTCACCAGGACTAGCAAAGAATGAGCAGTTCTTC. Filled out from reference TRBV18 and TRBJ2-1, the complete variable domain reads NAGVMQNPRHLVRRRGQEARLRCSPMKGHSHVYWYRQLPEEGLKFMVYLQKENIIDESGMPKERFSAEFPKEGPSILRIQQVVRGDSAAYFCASSPGLAKNEQFFGPGTRLTVL.

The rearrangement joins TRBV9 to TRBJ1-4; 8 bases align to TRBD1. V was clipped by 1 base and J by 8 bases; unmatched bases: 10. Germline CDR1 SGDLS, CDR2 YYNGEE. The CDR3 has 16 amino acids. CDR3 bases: TGTGCCAGCAGCGTAACCCCAGGGGGCGCAGGGGAAAAACTGTTTTTT. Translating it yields CASSVTPGGAGEKLFF.

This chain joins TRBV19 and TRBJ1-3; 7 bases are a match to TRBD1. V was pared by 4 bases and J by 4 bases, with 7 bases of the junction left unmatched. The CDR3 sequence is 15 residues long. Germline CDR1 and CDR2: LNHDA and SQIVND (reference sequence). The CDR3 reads CASSTDRAAGNTIYF. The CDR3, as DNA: TGTGCCAGTAGTACCGACAGGGCTGCAGGAAACACCATATATTTT.

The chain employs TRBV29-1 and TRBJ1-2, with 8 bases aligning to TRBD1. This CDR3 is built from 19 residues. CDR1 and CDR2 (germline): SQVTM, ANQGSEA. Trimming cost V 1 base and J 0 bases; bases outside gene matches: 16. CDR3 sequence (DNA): TGCAGCGTTGAAGGCGGCACAGGGGGTCTAGTGGGAGCTAACTATGGCTACACCTTC. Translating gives CSVEGGTGGLVGANYGYTF.

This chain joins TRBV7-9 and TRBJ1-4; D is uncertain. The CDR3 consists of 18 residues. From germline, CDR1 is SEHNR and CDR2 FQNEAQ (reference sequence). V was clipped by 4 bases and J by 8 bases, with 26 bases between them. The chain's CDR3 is CASSSIPLARPLEEKLFF. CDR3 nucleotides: TGTGCCAGCAGCTCCATCCCCCTTGCGAGGCCTCTGGAGGAAAAACTGTTTTTT.

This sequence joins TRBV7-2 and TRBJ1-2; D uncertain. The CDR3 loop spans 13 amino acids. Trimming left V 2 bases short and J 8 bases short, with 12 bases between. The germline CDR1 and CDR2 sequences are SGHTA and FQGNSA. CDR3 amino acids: CASSLSRVEGYTF. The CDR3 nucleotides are TGTGCCAGCAGCTTAAGCCGGGTGGAAGGCTACACCTTC.

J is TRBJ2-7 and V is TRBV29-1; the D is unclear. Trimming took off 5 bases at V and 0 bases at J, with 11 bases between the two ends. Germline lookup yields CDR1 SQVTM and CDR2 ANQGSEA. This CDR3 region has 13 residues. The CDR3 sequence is CSVTPPGSYEQYF. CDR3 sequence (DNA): TGCAGCGTTACCCCCCCGGGCTCCTACGAGCAGTACTTC.